A selection of T cell receptor beta chains follows, all from one sample in a study of technical replicates of blood from four donors. Clones were read by immunoSEQ multiplex PCR, and TCRdb kept only the in-frame ones, dropping some. This table has around 15,000 clones, roughly 87% appearing once. Sequenced input: PBMCs. These receptors all stem from a human donor in good health. Both conserved end residues are trimmed from each CDR3.

J: TRBJ2-1; V: TRBV7-8; CDR3: ASSLDPSGRWTTVDNEQF
J: TRBJ1-5; V: TRBV28; CDR3: ASSRGVGTGIQPQH
J: TRBJ2-2; V: TRBV9; CDR3: ASSVSAGGSTGELF
J: TRBJ1-4; V: TRBV28; CDR3: ASSSGQLSEKLF
J: TRBJ2-7; V: TRBV19; CDR3: ASNPGDGSSYEQY
J: TRBJ1-1; V: TRBV4-1; CDR3: ASSQGTGGYTEAF
J: TRBJ2-3; V: TRBV4-1; CDR3: ASSPQQGGTDTQY
J: TRBJ2-3; V: TRBV5-4; CDR3: ASSLFRGASTDTQY
J: TRBJ2-3; V: TRBV6-5; CDR3: ASSYSVAGTDTQY
J: TRBJ2-1; V: TRBV7-2; CDR3: ASSPHGSSYNEQF
J: TRBJ2-3; V: TRBV9; CDR3: ASSVNPGLAGGTDTQY
J: TRBJ2-2; V: TRBV11-3; CDR3: ASSPDYYNTGELF
J: TRBJ1-4; V: TRBV25-1; CDR3: ASSSGTTNEKLF
J: TRBJ2-1; V: TRBV18; CDR3: ASSQRERGNEQF
J: TRBJ2-1; V: TRBV13; CDR3: ASSFLRLAGGVYNEQF
J: TRBJ1-2; V: TRBV7-9; CDR3: ASSPEGGPAGYT
J: TRBJ2-5; V: TRBV5-1; CDR3: ASSLEGGVRAETQY
J: TRBJ2-7; V: TRBV19; CDR3: ASSIGRNYEQY
J: TRBJ2-5; V: TRBV10-1; CDR3: ASSERAGETQY
J: TRBJ2-1; V: TRBV2; CDR3: ASSELSIAGGNNEQF
J: TRBJ2-3; V: TRBV19; CDR3: ASSIAPSVTSTDTQY
J: TRBJ1-3; V: TRBV5-4; CDR3: ASSFYGDSGNTIY
J: TRBJ2-2; V: TRBV7-3; CDR3: ASSSLPRTGSETGELF
J: TRBJ1-2; V: TRBV6-5; CDR3: ASRPENYGYT
J: TRBJ2-6; V: TRBV5-4; CDR3: ASSLGGTGFSSGANVLT
J: TRBJ1-5; V: TRBV19; CDR3: ASGTVSNQPQH
J: TRBJ1-3; V: TRBV7-2; CDR3: ASSRDSGPGNTIY
J: TRBJ2-1; V: TRBV5-1; CDR3: ASSGTSGIGGEQF
J: TRBJ2-7; V: TRBV11-3; CDR3: ASSFGGGHEQY
J: TRBJ2-3; V: TRBV21-1; CDR3: ASSKNGGRCTDTQY
J: TRBJ2-1; V: TRBV28; CDR3: ASSPLAGVDNEQF
J: .; V: TRBV30; CDR3: AWSSWGRGYEQY
J: TRBJ2-2; V: TRBV15; CDR3: ATSRGQTNTGELF
J: TRBJ2-7; V: TRBV28; CDR3: ASTSPHSGGSYEQY
J: TRBJ2-1; V: TRBV27; CDR3: ASNGGSSYNEQF
J: TRBJ1-2; V: TRBV18; CDR3: ASSPPTGAALGYT